This T cell receptor beta chain was identified during a study of blood T cell repertoires in COVID-19. Study details: Researchers got acute and convalescent COVID-19 samples from the United States, Italy and Spain. The cDNA or gDNA used as material had been derived from T cells, B-cell-depleted T cells, or PBMCs.

A Seattle source enrolled patients during active infection and followed them longitudinally. Produced via immunoSEQ multiplex PCR; TCRdb's table is partial and in-frame only. This repertoire shows hundreds of thousands of clones, about 90% found once; its top ten account for approximately 7.3%. The CDR3 length is 13 residues. V lost 4 bases to trimming and J lost 8 bases; unmatched junction nucleotides: 6. Germline V gene data show CDR1 as SGHDT and CDR2 as YYEEEE. This TCR came from an older woman with COVID-19, enrolled during active disease. This rearrangement joins TRBV5-6 to TRBJ1-2; TRBD1 agrees at 9 bases. Source material: peripheral blood. CDR3 sequence reads: CASSLQGARGYTF. CDR3 in DNA: TGTGCCAGCAGCCTACAGGGGGCAAGGGGCTACACCTTC.